This T cell receptor (beta chain) was sequenced during a study of immune evolution from preneoplasia to lung adenocarcinoma. This clone was counted a few times. Its cognate antigen is unknown. H&E slides confirmed each diagnosis, reviewed by two pathologists independently. Premalignant or tumor cells were enriched by macro-dissection after pathologic assessment. CDR3 length: 12 residues. V shed 0 bases and J shed 7 bases, with 4 bases lying between them. CDR1 MNHEY and CDR2 SVGAGI come from the germline V gene. The repertoire was sequenced with immunoSEQ multiplex PCR; TCRdb's copy has only in-frame clones and lacks some. This sample has more than 25,000 clones, with about 74% found just once. General study findings and limits: Top clone frequencies peaked in normal lung, apparently declining through invasive adenocarcinoma. Later-stage lesions seemingly showed higher T cell density and diversity than normal lung.

The rearrangement links TRBV6-5 to TRBJ2-1; D not resolved. The sequence was collected from a person aged 55 to 75 with invasive lung adenocarcinoma. Some clones in this sample may be carry-over from other donors' samples. The sample was FFPE invasive lung adenocarcinoma tissue. CDR3 coding DNA: TGTGCCAGCAGTTACTCGGGGAATGAGCAGTTCTTC. The encoded protein is CASSYSGNEQFF.